The rows below give T cell receptor beta chains drawn from one sample of a study of T cells expressing NK-cell markers. TCRdb reprocessed the 5' RACE reads and stores each CDR3 protein as one record, lacking DNA. The sample's table shows about 160,000 distinct CDR3 sequences. The sample comprised blood T cells: a sorted CD56 or NKG2C T cell subset, CD4+ or CD8+ T cells, or bulk PBMC T cells (not recorded which). The receptors originated from a man aged 18 to 69 in good health. Each CDR3 is given with its conserved first and last residue. Fields, in order: V gene, J gene, CDR3 protein.

TRBV3-1	TRBJ2-7	CASSLRISSGGSSYEQYF
TRBV13	TRBJ1-1	CASSFPGNTEAFF
TRBV27	TRBJ2-1	CASSPGTSGGMSEQFF
TRBV6-1	TRBJ1-1	CASRLALNTEAFF
TRBV18	TRBJ2-7	CASSPTGGVPPNEQYF
TRBV7-2	TRBJ2-5	CASSLGPGGETQYF
TRBV3-1	TRBJ2-3	CASSQVDGGSDTQYF
TRBV24-1	TRBJ2-7	CATSCLGTRTYEQYF
TRBV15	TRBJ2-1	CATSRLGGTPSPSSYNEQFF
TRBV9	TRBJ2-7	CASSNPTRSGTYEQYF
TRBV5-1	TRBJ1-2	CASSLVQGVIYGYTF
TRBV9	TRBJ2-1	CASSAGTNYNEQFF
TRBV6-5	TRBJ1-1	CASSYSGAQPTDIEAFF
TRBV6-4	TRBJ2-2	CASKGADTGELFF
TRBV7-9	TRBJ2-3	CAMSSGGDTDTQYF
TRBV28	TRBJ2-3	CASSFWETGGVTDTQYF
TRBV12-3/TRBV12-4	TRBJ2-5	CASSDDSVIPILQETQYF
TRBV6-5	TRBJ2-6	CASSSEINSANVLTF
TRBV20-1	TRBJ2-7	CSATLTGNPREQYF
TRBV2	TRBJ2-7	CASSTPQFDGQKGPYEQYF
TRBV2	TRBJ1-2	CASSSRDRGSPRGYTF
TRBV12-5	TRBJ2-3	CASGLGLVGASTDTQYF
TRBV2	TRBJ2-3	CASKRTSGVGDTQYF
TRBV3-1	TRBJ2-2	CASSQDIYSRDTNTGELFF
TRBV27	TRBJ1-6	CASSWTGMNSPLHF